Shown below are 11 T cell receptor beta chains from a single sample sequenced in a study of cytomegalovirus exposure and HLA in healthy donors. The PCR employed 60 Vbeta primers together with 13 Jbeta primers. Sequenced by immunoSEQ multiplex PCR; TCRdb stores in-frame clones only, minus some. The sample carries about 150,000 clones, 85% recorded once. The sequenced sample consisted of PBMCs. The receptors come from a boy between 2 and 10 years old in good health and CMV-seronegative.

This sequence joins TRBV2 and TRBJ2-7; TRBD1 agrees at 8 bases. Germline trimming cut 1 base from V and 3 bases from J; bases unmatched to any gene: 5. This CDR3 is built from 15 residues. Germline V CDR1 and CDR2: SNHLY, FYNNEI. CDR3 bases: TGTGCCAGCAGTGAAGGGCAGGGGGCTGGCTACGAGCAGTACTTC. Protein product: CASSEGQGAGYEQYF. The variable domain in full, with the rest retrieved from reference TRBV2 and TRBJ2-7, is EPEVTQTPSHQVTQMGQEVILRCVPISNHLYFYWYRQILGQKVEFLVSFYNNEISEKSEIFDDQFSVERPDGSNFTLKIRSTKLEDSAMYFCASSEGQGAGYEQYFGPGTRLTVT.

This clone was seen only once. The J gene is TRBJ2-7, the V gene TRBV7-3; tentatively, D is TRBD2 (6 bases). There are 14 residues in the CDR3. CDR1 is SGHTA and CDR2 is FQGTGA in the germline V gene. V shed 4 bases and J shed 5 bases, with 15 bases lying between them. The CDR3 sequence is CASSYLGGADEQYF. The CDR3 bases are TGTGCCAGCAGCTACCTGGGCGGGGCCGACGAGCAGTACTTC.

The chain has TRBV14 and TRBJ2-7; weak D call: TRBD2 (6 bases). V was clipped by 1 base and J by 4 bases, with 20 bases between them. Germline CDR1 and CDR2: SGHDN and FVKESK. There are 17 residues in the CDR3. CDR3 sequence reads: CASSQVGRAGRVYEQYF. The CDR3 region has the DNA TGTGCCAGCAGCCAAGTAGGGCGTGCGGGGAGAGTGTACGAGCAGTACTTC. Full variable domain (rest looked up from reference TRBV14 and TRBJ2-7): EAGVTQFPSHSVIEKGQTVTLRCDPISGHDNLYWYRRVMGKEIKFLLHFVKESKQDESGMPNNRFLAERTGGTYSTLKVQPAELEDSGVYFCASSQVGRAGRVYEQYFGPGTRLTVT.

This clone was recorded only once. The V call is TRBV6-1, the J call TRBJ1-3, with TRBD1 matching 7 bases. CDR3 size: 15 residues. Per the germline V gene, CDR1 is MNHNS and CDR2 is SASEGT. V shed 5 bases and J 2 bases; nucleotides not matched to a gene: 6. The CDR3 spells CASSQTGDPGNTIYF. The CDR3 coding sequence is TGTGCCAGCAGTCAAACAGGGGACCCTGGAAACACCATATATTTT.

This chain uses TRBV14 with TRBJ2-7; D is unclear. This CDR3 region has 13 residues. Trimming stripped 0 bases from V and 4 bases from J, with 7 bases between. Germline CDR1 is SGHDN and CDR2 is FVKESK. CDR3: CASSQERIYEQYF. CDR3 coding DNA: TGTGCCAGCAGCCAAGAGAGGATTTACGAGCAGTACTTC.

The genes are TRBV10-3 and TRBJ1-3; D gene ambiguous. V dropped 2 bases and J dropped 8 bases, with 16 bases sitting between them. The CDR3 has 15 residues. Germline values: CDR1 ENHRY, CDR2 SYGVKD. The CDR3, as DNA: TGTGCCATCAGTGAGGTCCCCGAGCTGTCGGACACCATATATTTT. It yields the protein CAISEVPELSDTIYF.

CDR3 residues: CASSLDGNPGNTIYF. The CDR3 DNA is TGTGCCAGCAGCTTAGATGGCAATCCTGGAAACACCATATATTTT. The rearrangement joins TRBV11-2 to TRBJ1-3; D is unresolved. Per the germline V gene, CDR1 is SGHAT and CDR2 is FQNNGV. Trimming stripped 0 bases from V and 2 bases from J, with 8 bases between. This CDR3 spans 15 amino acids.

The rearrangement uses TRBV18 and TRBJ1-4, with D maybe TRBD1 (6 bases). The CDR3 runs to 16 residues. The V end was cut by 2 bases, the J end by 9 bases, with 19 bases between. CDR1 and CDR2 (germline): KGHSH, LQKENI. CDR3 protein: CASSPNRPGEIQKLFF. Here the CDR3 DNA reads TGTGCCAGCTCACCAAATCGGCCAGGGGAAATCCAAAAACTGTTTTTT.

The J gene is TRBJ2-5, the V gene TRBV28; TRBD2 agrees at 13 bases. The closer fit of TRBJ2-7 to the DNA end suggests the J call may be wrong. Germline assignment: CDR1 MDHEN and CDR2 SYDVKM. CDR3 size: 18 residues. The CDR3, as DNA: TGTGCCAGCAGGACACCCGGGACTAGCGGGGCGAACTCCTACGAGCAGTACTTC. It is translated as CASRTPGTSGANSYEQYF.

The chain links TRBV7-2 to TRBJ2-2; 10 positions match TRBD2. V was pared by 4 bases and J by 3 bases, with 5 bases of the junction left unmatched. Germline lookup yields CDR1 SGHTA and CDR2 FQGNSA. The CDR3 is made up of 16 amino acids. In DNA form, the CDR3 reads TGTGCCAGCAGCTCGGGACTAGCGACCGACACCGGGGAGCTGTTTTTT. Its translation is CASSSGLATDTGELFF.

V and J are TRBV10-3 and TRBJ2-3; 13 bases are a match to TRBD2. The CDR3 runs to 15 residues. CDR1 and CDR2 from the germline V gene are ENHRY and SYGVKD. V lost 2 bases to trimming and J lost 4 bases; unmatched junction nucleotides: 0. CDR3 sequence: CAISETSGGADTQYF. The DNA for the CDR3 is TGTGCCATCAGTGAGACTAGCGGGGGGGCAGATACGCAGTATTTT.